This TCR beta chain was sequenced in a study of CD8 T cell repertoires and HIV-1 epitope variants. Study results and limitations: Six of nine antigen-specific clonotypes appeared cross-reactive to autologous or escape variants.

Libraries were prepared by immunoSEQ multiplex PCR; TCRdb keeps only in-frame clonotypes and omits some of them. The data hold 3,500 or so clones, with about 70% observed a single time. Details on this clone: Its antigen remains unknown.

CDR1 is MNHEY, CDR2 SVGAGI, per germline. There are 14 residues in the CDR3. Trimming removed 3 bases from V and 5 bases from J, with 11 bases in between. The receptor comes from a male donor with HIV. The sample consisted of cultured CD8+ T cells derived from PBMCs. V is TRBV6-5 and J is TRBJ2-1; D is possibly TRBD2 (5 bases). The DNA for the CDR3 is TGTGCCAGCAGTTATTTAGACGGGGACAATGAGCAGTTCTTC. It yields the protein CASSYLDGDNEQFF.